This T cell receptor (beta chain) was profiled in a study of blood T cell repertoires in COVID-19. Study summary: COVID-19 samples, acute and convalescent, were from the United States, Italy and Spain. The cDNA or gDNA used as material had been derived from T cells, B-cell-depleted T cells, or PBMCs.

V was clipped by 11 bases and J by 7 bases, with 17 bases between them. The CDR3 sequence is 13 residues long. CDR1 is MNHEY and CDR2 is SVGAGI in the germline V gene. In the authors' workflow: Cell counts per sample came from amplifying reference gene primers. Some clones are missing from TCRdb's copy, which holds only in-frame ones; the method was immunoSEQ multiplex PCR. Clone size and the V and J calls come from that table; the DNA yielded D and trimming. This table has 150,000 or so clones, around nine tenths appearing once. The sequence was obtained from a human donor in a cohort sampled during active COVID-19. The gene calls are TRBV6-5 and TRBJ1-4; weak D call: TRBD1 (5 bases). Sequencing input: peripheral blood. The CDR3 region has the DNA TGTGCCGCGCGGGGGGACGGCACTGAAAAACTGTTTTTT. It yields the protein CAARGDGTEKLFF.